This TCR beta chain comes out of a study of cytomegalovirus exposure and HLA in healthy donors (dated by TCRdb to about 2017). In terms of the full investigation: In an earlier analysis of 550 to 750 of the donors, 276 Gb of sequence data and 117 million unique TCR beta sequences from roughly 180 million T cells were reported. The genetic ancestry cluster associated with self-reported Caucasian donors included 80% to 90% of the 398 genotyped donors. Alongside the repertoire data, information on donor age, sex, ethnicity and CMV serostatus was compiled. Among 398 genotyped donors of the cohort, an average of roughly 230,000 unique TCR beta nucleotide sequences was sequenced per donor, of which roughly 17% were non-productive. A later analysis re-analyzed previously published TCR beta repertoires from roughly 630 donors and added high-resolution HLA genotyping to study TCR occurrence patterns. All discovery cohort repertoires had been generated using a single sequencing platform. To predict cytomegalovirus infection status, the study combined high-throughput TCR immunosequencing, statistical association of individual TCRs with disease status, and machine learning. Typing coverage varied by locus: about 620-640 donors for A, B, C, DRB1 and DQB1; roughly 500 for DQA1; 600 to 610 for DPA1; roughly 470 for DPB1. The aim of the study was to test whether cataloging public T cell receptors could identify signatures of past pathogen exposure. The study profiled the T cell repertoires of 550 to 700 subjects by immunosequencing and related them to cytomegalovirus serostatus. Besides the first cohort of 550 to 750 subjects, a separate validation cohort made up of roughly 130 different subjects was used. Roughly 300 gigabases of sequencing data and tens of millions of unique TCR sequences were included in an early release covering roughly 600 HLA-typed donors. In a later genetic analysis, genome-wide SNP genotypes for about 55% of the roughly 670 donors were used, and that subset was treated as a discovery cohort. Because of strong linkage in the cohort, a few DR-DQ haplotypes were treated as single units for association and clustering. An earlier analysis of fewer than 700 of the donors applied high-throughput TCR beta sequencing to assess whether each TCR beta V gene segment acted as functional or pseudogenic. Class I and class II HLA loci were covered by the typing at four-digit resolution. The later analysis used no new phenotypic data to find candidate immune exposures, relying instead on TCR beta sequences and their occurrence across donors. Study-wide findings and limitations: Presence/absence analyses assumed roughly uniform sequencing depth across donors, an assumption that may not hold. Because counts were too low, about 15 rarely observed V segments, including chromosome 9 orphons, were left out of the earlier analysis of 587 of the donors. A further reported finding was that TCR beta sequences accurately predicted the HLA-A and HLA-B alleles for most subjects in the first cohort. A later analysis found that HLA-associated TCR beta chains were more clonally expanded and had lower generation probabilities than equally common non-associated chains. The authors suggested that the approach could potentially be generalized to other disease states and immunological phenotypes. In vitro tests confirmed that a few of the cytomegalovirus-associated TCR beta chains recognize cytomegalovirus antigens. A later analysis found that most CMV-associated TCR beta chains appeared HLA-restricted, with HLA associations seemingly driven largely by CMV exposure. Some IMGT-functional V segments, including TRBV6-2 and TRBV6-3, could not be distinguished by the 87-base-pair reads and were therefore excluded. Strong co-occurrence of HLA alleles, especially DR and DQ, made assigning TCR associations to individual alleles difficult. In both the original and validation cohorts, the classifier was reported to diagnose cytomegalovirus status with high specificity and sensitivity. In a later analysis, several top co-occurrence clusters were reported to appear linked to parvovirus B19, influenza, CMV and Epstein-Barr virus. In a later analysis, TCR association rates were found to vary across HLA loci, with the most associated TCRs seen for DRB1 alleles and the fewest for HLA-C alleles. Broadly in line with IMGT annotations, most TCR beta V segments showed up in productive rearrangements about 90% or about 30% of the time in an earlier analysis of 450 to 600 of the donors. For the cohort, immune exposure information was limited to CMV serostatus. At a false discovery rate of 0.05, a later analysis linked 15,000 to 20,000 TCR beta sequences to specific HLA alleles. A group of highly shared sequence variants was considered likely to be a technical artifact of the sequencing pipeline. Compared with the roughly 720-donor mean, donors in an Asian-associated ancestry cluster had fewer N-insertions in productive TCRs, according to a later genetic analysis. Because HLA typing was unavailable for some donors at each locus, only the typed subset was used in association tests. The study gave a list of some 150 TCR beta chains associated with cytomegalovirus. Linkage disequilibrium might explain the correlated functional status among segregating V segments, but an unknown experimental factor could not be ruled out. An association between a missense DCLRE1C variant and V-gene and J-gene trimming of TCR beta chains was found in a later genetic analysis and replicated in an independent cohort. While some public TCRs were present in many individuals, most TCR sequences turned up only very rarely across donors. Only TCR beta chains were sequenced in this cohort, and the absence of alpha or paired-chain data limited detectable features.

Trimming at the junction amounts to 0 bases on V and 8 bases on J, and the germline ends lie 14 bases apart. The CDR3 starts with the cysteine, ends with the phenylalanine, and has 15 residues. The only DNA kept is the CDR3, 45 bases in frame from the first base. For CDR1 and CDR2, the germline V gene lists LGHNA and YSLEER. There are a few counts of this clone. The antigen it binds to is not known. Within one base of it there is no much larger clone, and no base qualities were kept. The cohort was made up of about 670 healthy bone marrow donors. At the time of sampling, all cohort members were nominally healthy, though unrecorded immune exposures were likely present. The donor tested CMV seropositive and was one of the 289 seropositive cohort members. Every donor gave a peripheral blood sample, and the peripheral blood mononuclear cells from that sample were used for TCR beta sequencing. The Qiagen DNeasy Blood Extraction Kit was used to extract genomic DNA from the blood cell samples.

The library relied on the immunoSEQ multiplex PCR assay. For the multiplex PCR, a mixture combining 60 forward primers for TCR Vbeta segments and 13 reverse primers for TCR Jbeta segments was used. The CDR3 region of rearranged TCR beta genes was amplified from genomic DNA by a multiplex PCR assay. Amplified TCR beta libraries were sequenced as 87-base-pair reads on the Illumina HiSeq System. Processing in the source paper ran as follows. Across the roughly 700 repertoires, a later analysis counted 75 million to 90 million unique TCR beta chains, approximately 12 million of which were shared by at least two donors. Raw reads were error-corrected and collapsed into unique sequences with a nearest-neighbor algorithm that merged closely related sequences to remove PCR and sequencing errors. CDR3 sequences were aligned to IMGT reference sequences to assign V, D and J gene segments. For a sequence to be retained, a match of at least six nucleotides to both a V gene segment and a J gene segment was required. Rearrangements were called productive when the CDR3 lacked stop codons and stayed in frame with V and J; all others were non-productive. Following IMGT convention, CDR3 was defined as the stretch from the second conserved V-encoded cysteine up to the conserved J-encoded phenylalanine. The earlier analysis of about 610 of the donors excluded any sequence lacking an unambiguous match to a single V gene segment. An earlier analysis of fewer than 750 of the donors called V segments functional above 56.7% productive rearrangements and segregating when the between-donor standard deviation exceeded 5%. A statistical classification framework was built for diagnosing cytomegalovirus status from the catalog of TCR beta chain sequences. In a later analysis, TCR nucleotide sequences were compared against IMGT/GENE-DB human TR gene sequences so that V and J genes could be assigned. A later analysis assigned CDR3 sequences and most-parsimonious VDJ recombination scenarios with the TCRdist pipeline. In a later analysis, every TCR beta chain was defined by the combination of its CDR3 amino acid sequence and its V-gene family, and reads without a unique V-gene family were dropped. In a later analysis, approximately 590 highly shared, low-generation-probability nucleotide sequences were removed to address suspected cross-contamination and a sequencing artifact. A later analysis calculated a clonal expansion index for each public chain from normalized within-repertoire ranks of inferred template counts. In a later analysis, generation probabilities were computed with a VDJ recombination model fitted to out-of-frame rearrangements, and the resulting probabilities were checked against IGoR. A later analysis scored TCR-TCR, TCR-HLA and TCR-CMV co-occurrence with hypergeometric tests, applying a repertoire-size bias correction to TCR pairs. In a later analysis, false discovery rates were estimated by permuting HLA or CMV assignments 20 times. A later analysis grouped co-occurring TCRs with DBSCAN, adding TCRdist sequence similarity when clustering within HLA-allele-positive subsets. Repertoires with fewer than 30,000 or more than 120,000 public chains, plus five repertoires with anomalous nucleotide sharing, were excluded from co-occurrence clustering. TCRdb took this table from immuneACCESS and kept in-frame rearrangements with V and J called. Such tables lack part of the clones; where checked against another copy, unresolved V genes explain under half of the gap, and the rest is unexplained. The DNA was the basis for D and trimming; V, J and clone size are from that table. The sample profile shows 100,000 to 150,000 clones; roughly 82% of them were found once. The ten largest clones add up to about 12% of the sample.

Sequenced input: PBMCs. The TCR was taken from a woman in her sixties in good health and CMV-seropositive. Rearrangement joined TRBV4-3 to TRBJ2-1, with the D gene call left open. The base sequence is TGCGCCAGCAGCCAAGATATATTACGAGCTCATGAGCAGTTCTTC. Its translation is CASSQDILRAHEQFF.